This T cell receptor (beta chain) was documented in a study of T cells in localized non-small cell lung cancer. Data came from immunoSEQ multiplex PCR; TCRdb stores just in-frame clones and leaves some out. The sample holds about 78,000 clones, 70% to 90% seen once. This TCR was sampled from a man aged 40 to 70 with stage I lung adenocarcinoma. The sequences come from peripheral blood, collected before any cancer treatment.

The CDR3 loop reads CAWSVALLGTVNQPQHF. DNA of the CDR3: TGTGCCTGGAGTGTTGCACTCCTAGGGACAGTCAATCAGCCCCAGCATTTT. The chain has TRBV30 and TRBJ1-5; 7 bases match TRBD1. The J segment lost 3 bases and the V segment lost 0 bases, leaving 11 bases of the junction unmatched. This CDR3 has 17 residues. CDR1 and CDR2 (germline): GTSNPN, SVGIG (reference sequence).